The present T cell receptor beta chain was sequenced within a study of shared clonotypes between healthy human individuals. Study in general: CD4 naive and memory got three plates each, CD8 naive two, CD8 memory one.

Authors' methods: With immunoSEQ giving junction-only sequences and no quality scores, filtering differed. The data were produced by immunoSEQ multiplex PCR, yet TCRdb's version contains in-frame clones alone and is incomplete. The DNA gave D and trimming, while V, J and clone size come from that table. Of hundreds of thousands of clones in the sample, 97% were seen once. With V trimmed by 0 bases and J by 7 bases, 21 bases remained unmatched. The CDR3 has 21 amino acids. The V gene's germline CDR1 is LGHNT and CDR2 FRNRAP. Sequencing was performed on naive CD4+ T cells sorted from blood. Noted subset: CD45RA+ positively selected. The TCR originated in a woman aged 25 to 39 in good health. This sequence joins TRBV12-5 and TRBJ1-2, with 12 bases identical to TRBD1. The chain's CDR3 is CASGLVVKTTPGQGALSGYTF. The CDR3 DNA reads TGTGCTAGTGGTTTGGTAGTAAAAACTACACCGGGACAGGGGGCTTTGTCTGGCTACACCTTC.